The entry that follows covers one T cell receptor beta chain sequence. Its antigen is currently unknown. The method was immunoSEQ multiplex PCR; TCRdb's version includes in-frame clones alone and lacks a portion of them. The sample shows roughly 23,000 clones, over 90% of them seen only once. These data belong to a study of PD-1 blockade in classical Hodgkin lymphoma. The study's findings and limits: The authors have not defined what causes the repertoire differences, possibly disease activity or prior therapy.

V shed 2 bases, J shed 4 bases, and the junction held 10 bases outside the gene matches. The CDR3 covers 16 residues. The germline CDR1 and CDR2 sequences are LGHNT and FRNRAP. Noted time point: newly diagnosed, previously untreated cHL patient sample. CD4+ T cells were purified from thawed PBMCs by negative selection. It was PBMCs in newly diagnosed, untreated classical Hodgkin lymphoma that served as comparison. This chain connects TRBV12-5 to TRBJ2-5; 7 bases are a match to TRBD2. Sequencing used CD4+ T cells from blood. The clonotype was recovered from a human donor with classical Hodgkin lymphoma. CDR3 coding DNA: TGTGCTAGTGGTTTGTCACAAGGCGGGGGTATAGAGACCCAGTACTTC. Its protein is CASGLSQGGGIETQYF.